The text below deals with one T cell receptor (beta chain). Its antigen is still unknown. Repertoires were generated with immunoSEQ multiplex PCR, while TCRdb's copy carries only in-frame clones and drops some. Counted here are 50,000 to 65,000 clones, approximately 79% occurring once; the ten biggest clones make up 2% to 2.5%. This entry belongs to a study of vaccination effects on CD4 cells after COVID-19. Overall study context: As their vaccination, participants received two doses of either BNT162b2 or mRNA-1273.

Pools of viral peptides were used by the ViraFEST assay to expand antigen-specific CD4+ T cells ahead of sequencing. Investigators separated out CD4+ T cells once around 9 days of culture had passed. Nucleocapsid antibodies were negative in the vaccine recipients, who had never had SARS-CoV-2 infection. Supplemented with 8.5 to 10 IU/ml IL-2 and around 10 ug/ml peptides, 2 million to 2.5 million PBMC per well were kept in culture. IL-2 medium supplanted half the medium on days 3 and 7. Germline CDR1 and CDR2: MNHEY and SMNVEV (reference sequence). V lost 4 bases and J lost 7, with 10 bases in between. The CDR3 loop spans 13 amino acids.

The TCR comes from a human donor who received a COVID-19 vaccine. V gene TRBV27 combines with J gene TRBJ2-2; TRBD1 is a possible D gene (5 bases). Sample: CD4+ T cells from PBMCs cultured with HCoV-229E spike peptides, taken before COVID-19 vaccination. CDR3 protein: CASSSSRDGELFF. The CDR3 DNA is TGTGCCAGCAGTTCATCCAGGGACGGGGAGCTGTTTTTT.